The rows below give T cell receptor beta chains drawn from one sample of a study of blood T cell repertoires in COVID-19. Data came from immunoSEQ multiplex PCR; TCRdb stores just in-frame clones and leaves some out. The table has 90,000 to 100,000 clones, over 70% seen once. Sequenced: peripheral blood. The receptors derive from a man aged 55 to 69 with acute or convalescent COVID-19. The CDR3 runs from the conserved cysteine through the conserved F or W. D genes are given only for firm matches. Clone size is given for some rows only: seen once, a few or many times, or a class if the clone is expanded.

CDR3 length	D gene	V gene	clone size	J gene	CDR3 protein	CDR3 DNA
15	TRBD1	TRBV9	NA	TRBJ2-5	CASANPRGRQETQYF	TGTGCCAGTGCAAACCCCAGGGGGCGGCAAGAGACCCAGTACTTC
15	NA	TRBV21-1	NA	TRBJ2-2	CASSKRRQGAGELFF	TGTGCCAGCAGCAAACGGAGACAGGGGGCCGGGGAGCTGTTTTTT
13	NA	TRBV5-8	NA	TRBJ1-2	CASSRGGSDGYTF	TGTGCCAGCAGCCGGGGGGGTTCGGATGGCTACACCTTC
14	NA	TRBV7-9	NA	TRBJ1-2	CASSPSTYNYGYTF	TGTGCCAGCAGCCCATCGACATATAACTATGGCTACACCTTC
14	NA	TRBV5-4	NA	TRBJ1-2	CASSASSGKLTYTF	TGTGCCAGCAGTGCGTCGTCGGGGAAACTTACCTACACCTTC
12	TRBD2	TRBV27	NA	TRBJ2-7	CASRGGSREQYF	TGTGCCAGCAGGGGAGGGAGTCGGGAGCAGTACTTC
18	TRBD2	TRBV4-3	once	TRBJ2-5	CASSQDVLASGRKETQYF	TGCGCCAGCAGCCAAGATGTGCTTGCTAGCGGGAGAAAAGAGACCCAGTACTTC
16	NA	TRBV7-6	medium-sized	TRBJ1-3	CASSPSGRQEGNTIYF	TGTGCCAGCAGCCCGAGTGGGAGGCAGGAGGGAAACACCATATATTTT
14	TRBD1	TRBV10-1	few	TRBJ2-2	CASSGTGSTGELFF	TGCGCCAGCTCCGGGACAGGGAGCACCGGGGAGCTGTTTTTT
13	TRBD1	TRBV7-3	NA	TRBJ1-1	CASSLWGQGEAFF	TGTGCCAGCAGCCTATGGGGACAGGGTGAAGCTTTCTTT
15	NA	TRBV11-2	large	TRBJ1-6	CASSTRQDYNSPLHF	TGTGCCAGCAGCACCAGACAGGACTATAATTCACCCCTCCACTTT
11	TRBD1	TRBV19	once	TRBJ2-7	CASSIGTGISF	TGTGCCAGTAGTATCGGGACAGGGATTTCCTTC
14	NA	TRBV2	once	TRBJ1-6	CASSGSRENSPLHF	TGTGCCAGCAGTGGTAGCAGGGAAAATTCACCCCTCCACTTT
15	NA	TRBV5-1	once	TRBJ2-3	CASSLLDPLTDTQYF	TGCGCCAGCAGCTTGCTAGACCCGCTTACAGATACGCAGTATTTT
14	NA	TRBV4-1	few	TRBJ2-7	CASSTRQDFYEQYF	TGCGCCAGCAGCACACGACAGGACTTCTACGAGCAGTACTTC
13	NA	TRBV27	NA	TRBJ1-3	CASSLHSGNTIYF	TGTGCCAGCAGTTTACACTCTGGAAACACCATATATTTT
13	NA	TRBV9	NA	TRBJ1-1	CASSVQGYSEAFF	TGTGCCAGCAGCGTACAGGGTTACTCTGAAGCTTTCTTT
17	NA	TRBV7-6	NA	TRBJ1-3	CASSLSVLSGSGNTIYF	TGTGCCAGCAGCTTATCGGTTCTCTCAGGCTCTGGAAACACCATATATTTT
14	NA	TRBV6-6	NA	TRBJ1-2	CASEERGLGEGYTF	TGTGCCAGCGAAGAGCGGGGGTTGGGCGAGGGCTACACCTTC
13	NA	TRBV5-4	NA	TRBJ1-4	CASRGETNEKLFF	TGTGCCAGCAGAGGAGAAACTAATGAAAAACTGTTTTTT
13	NA	TRBV27	NA	TRBJ2-6	CASRPAGANVLTF	TGTGCCAGCAGACCAGCTGGGGCCAACGTCCTGACTTTC
14	TRBD1	TRBV7-2	NA	TRBJ1-2	CASSPSTGVPGYTF	TGTGCCAGCAGCCCTAGCACAGGGGTCCCTGGCTACACCTTC
15	NA	TRBV5-1	NA	TRBJ1-4	CASRTGTAIHEKLFF	TGCGCCAGCAGGACGGGAACGGCTATACATGAAAAACTGTTTTTT
16	NA	TRBV7-9	NA	TRBJ1-3	CASRHLSGDPGNTIYF	TGTGCCAGCAGACATTTATCAGGGGACCCCGGAAACACCATATATTTT
14	TRBD1	TRBV27	few	TRBJ1-4	CASSFRDRGEKLFF	TGTGCCAGCAGTTTCAGGGACAGGGGTGAAAAACTGTTTTTT
12	NA	TRBV6-2/TRBV6-3	NA	TRBJ2-1	CASSYSYSEQFF	TGTGCCAGCAGTTACTCGTATAGTGAGCAGTTCTTC
14	NA	TRBV9	few	TRBJ1-1	CASSPRQGYGKAFF	TGTGCCAGCAGCCCGCGCCAGGGTTATGGTAAAGCTTTCTTT
16	NA	TRBV9	NA	TRBJ1-4	CASSVASGHLNEKLFF	TGTGCCAGCAGCGTAGCTTCGGGACACCTCAATGAAAAACTGTTTTTT
14	TRBD2	TRBV5-1	NA	TRBJ2-7	CASRAGTTNYEQYF	TGCGCCAGCAGAGCCGGGACTACTAACTACGAGCAGTACTTC
14	TRBD1	TRBV19	NA	TRBJ1-2	CASSWQGAFFGYTF	TGTGCCAGTAGTTGGCAGGGGGCTTTTTTTGGCTACACCTTC
13	NA	TRBV12-3/TRBV12-4	NA	TRBJ2-1	CASSFNSYNEQFF	TGTGCCAGCAGTTTCAACTCCTACAATGAGCAGTTCTTC
16	TRBD2	TRBV10-3	NA	TRBJ2-7	CAISLAGTSGGEEQYF	TGTGCCATCAGTCTGGCCGGGACTAGCGGGGGGGAGGAGCAGTACTTC
14	NA	TRBV6-5	NA	TRBJ2-2	CASSSTAGTGELFF	TGTGCCAGCAGCTCAACCGCGGGAACCGGGGAGCTGTTTTTT
17	TRBD1	TRBV28	once	TRBJ1-6	CASSSGQGRYYNSPLHF	TGTGCCAGCAGCTCCGGACAGGGGCGATACTATAATTCACCCCTCCACTTT
15	NA	TRBV28	few	TRBJ2-3	CASSSKNTGTDTQYF	TGTGCCAGCAGTTCCAAGAACACAGGCACAGATACGCAGTATTTT
16	NA	TRBV6-4	NA	TRBJ2-5	CASSDLRQALLETQYF	TGTGCCAGCAGTGATCTGAGACAGGCCCTCCTAGAGACCCAGTACTTC
16	TRBD2	TRBV11-2	few	TRBJ2-7	CASSLEGGTSVGEQYF	TGTGCCAGCAGCTTAGAGGGGGGGACTAGCGTCGGCGAGCAGTACTTC
14	NA	TRBV19	NA	TRBJ2-4	CASKAGLDKNIQYF	TGTGCCAGTAAGGCAGGTCTGGACAAAAACATTCAGTACTTC
16	NA	TRBV24-1	NA	TRBJ2-5	CATSEPSHGAQETQYF	TGTGCCACCAGTGAACCCAGTCACGGAGCACAAGAGACCCAGTACTTC
13	NA	TRBV6-5	NA	TRBJ2-3	CARARGAADTQYF	TGTGCCAGGGCCCGGGGGGCCGCAGATACGCAGTATTTT
15	TRBD1	TRBV28	few	TRBJ1-1	CASSATGTMNTEAFF	TGTGCCAGCAGTGCGACAGGGACCATGAACACTGAAGCTTTCTTT
17	NA	TRBV28	NA	TRBJ2-7	CASSSQGLERSSYEQYF	TGTGCCAGCAGTTCCCAGGGACTCGAGCGGAGCTCCTACGAGCAGTACTTC
17	NA	TRBV19	few	TRBJ1-5	CASSILAGDYSNQPQHF	TGTGCCAGTAGTATACTTGCAGGGGACTATAGCAATCAGCCCCAGCATTTT